A selection of T cell receptor beta chains follows, all from one sample in a study of beta chain features in type 1 diabetes. Some clones are missing from TCRdb's copy, which holds only in-frame ones; the method was immunoSEQ multiplex PCR. The repertoire holds about 260,000 clones, 55% to 70% seen once, with approximately 0.053% in the top ten. The specimen sequenced was naive CD4+ T cells from blood. The receptors here all came from a man younger than 45 in good health. The CDR3 runs from the conserved cysteine through the conserved F or W. Fields, in order: V gene, clone size, J gene, D gene, CDR3 DNA, CDR3 protein. D genes are given only for firm matches. Clone size is stated in some rows and not others, as once, few, many or a class when expanded.

V: TRBV7-2; size: NA; J: TRBJ2-5; D: NA; DNA: TGTGCCAGCAGTCTATCGTACCAAGAGACCCAGTACTTC; CDR3: CASSLSYQETQYF
V: TRBV23-1; size: NA; J: TRBJ2-5; D: NA; DNA: TGCGCCAGCAGTCCTGCAGGGGAAAGCGAAGAGACCCAGTACTTC; CDR3: CASSPAGESEETQYF
V: TRBV7-9; size: NA; J: TRBJ2-7; D: TRBD2; DNA: TGTGCCAGCAGCTTCCCCGGGACTAGCGAGAGCGTGCAGTACTTC; CDR3: CASSFPGTSESVQYF
V: TRBV10-3; size: NA; J: TRBJ2-1; D: NA; DNA: TGTGCCATCGGCCAGGGAATTGGTGAGCAGTTCTTC; CDR3: CAIGQGIGEQFF
V: TRBV2; size: once; J: TRBJ1-2; D: NA; DNA: TGTGCCAGCAAACCGGGACTGTTAAACTATGGCTACACCTTC; CDR3: CASKPGLLNYGYTF
V: TRBV29-1; size: NA; J: TRBJ1-2; D: NA; DNA: TGCAGCGTTGTTCGTCAGGGCCCTTCGTATGGCTACACCTTC; CDR3: CSVVRQGPSYGYTF
V: TRBV29-1; size: few; J: TRBJ2-7; D: NA; DNA: TGCAGCGTGCGACCCTCTAGTTCCTACGAGCAGTACTTC; CDR3: CSVRPSSSYEQYF
V: TRBV4-1; size: NA; J: TRBJ2-3; D: NA; DNA: TGCGCCAGCAGCCAAGTCAACAAGGTATTTACTACGCAGTATTTT; CDR3: CASSQVNKVFTTQYF
V: TRBV7-2; size: NA; J: TRBJ2-1; D: TRBD2; DNA: TGTGCCAGCAGCTTATCGGCTAGCGGGAGCAATGAGCAGTTCTTC; CDR3: CASSLSASGSNEQFF
V: TRBV29-1; size: once; J: TRBJ2-1; D: TRBD1; DNA: TGCAGCGTGAACCAGGGTTACAGGGGCAATGAGCAGTTCTTC; CDR3: CSVNQGYRGNEQFF
V: TRBV7-2; size: NA; J: TRBJ2-7; D: NA; DNA: TGTGCCAGCAGCTTAGCTTCGGTAGAGCAGTACTTC; CDR3: CASSLASVEQYF
V: TRBV5-1; size: once; J: TRBJ2-6; D: NA; DNA: TGCGCCAGCAGCTTGGAAGGAACTGGGGCCAACGTCCTGACTTTC; CDR3: CASSLEGTGANVLTF
V: TRBV6-6; size: NA; J: TRBJ2-1; D: NA; DNA: TGTGCCAGCAGCCCCTCTATTCGACCGCGGGATGAGCAGTTCTTC; CDR3: CASSPSIRPRDEQFF
V: TRBV30; size: NA; J: TRBJ1-2; D: NA; DNA: TGTGCCTGGACCACGACAGCCTATGGCTACACCTTC; CDR3: CAWTTTAYGYTF